This TCR beta chain was obtained from a study of human T cells and chemical hapten exposure. Study-level information: Read at 6 days, the patch tests placed 0.01% DPC on the upper back. A patient group, mainly female, showed alopecia areata, totalis or universalis.

Trimming at V came to 5 bases and at J to 4 bases, leaving 10 bases not matched to a gene. Germline CDR1 is SQVTM and CDR2 is ANQGSEA. The CDR3 loop spans 15 amino acids. This clonotype was found many times. The antigen remains undetermined. Via MiXCR, TCRdb re-called the RACE reads, giving one row per CDR3 protein. The sample shows a few hundred thousand distinct CDR3 sequences, over 6% of them seen only once. The time point was: patch test 2, 6 weeks after DPC sensitization. As for treatment: therapeutic diphenylcyclopropenone sensitization with weekly scalp DPC. Overall study results and limits: Expanded TCRs grouped into significantly more large CDR3 similarity clusters than controls produced. The count of PT1 expanded TCRs correlated positively with patch test score.

The rearrangement joins TRBV29-1 to TRBJ1-5; TRBD1 aligns across 8 bases. This clonotype was sampled from a woman aged 18-29 years with alopecia areata. Some clones in this sample may be carry-over from other donors' samples. The specimen comprised whole blood, sampled in connection with sensitization to the hapten diphenylcyclopropenone (DPC). CDR3 loop: CSVISGGAGNQPQHF. The CDR3 DNA reads as TGCAGCGTTATTTCAGGGGGCGCAGGGAATCAGCCCCAGCATTTT.